The source of this TCR beta chain is a study of shared clonotypes between healthy human individuals (dated by TCRdb to 2020 to 2021). In terms of the full investigation: The cohort comprised two women and a few men aged 18 to 49 years. The study deeply sequenced blood TCR repertoires of about five healthy adults to estimate repertoire size and the extent of clonotype sharing between individuals. For each donor, three plates each were used for CD4 naive and CD4 memory, two plates were used for CD8 naive, and one plate was used for CD8 memory. Per donor, leukapheresis produced somewhere between about 0.85 and 9.5 billion PBMCs. Different laboratories and diverse techniques were used to prepare libraries and sequence TCR repertoires, to increase sequencing depth and limit assay-specific biases.

On this clone itself: The antigen it binds to is not known. Base-call qualities are not available, and no considerably larger clone is one nucleotide away.

Healthy HIV-negative adults with no recently reported acute infections or vaccinations were included as donors. Only Caucasian adults living in Nashville, Tennessee, USA were represented among the donors. CD4+ T cells were enriched by magnetic negative selection; naive cells were then positively selected on CD45RA, and the negative fraction formed the memory subset. Blood was obtained by leukapheresis, after which PBMCs were separated by Ficoll-Histopaque density gradient centrifugation and cryopreserved in liquid nitrogen vapor phase. Purity and quantity of every magnetically sorted T cell population were checked by analytical flow cytometry. Genomic DNA was isolated from every sorted fraction and measured by UV absorbance on a Nanodrop 2000c. What the work shows at the level of the full study, not this receptor alone: Compared with non-shared clonotypes, clonotypes shared by all four sorted-subset donors had higher generation probabilities. Naive subsets generally had larger estimated clonotype richness than memory subsets did. Pairwise subsampling indicated that sequencing depth was expected to affect the degree of clonotype sharing among donors. Sampling was restricted to blood, and TCR repertoires in tissue are likely to differ from TCR repertoires in blood. The genetic and exposure-history diversity represented was limited by the small number of donors. Across several donors, about 5% of naive CD4, around 3.5% of naive CD8, 2.3% of memory CD4, and roughly 0.41% of memory CD8 clonotypes were shared. Incomplete sequencing was indicated by rarefaction of sorted-subset datasets, despite the large sequencing depth.

The germline V gene gives CDR1 as KGHSH and CDR2 as LQKENI. V is shortened by 0 bases, J by 5 bases, and the region joining them spans 19 bases. Its CDR3 holds 17 amino acids, cysteine through phenylalanine. The entry retains the CDR3 DNA only, 51 bases that are in frame from base 1. Using the deep immunoSEQ assay, multiplex PCR amplified TCR CDR3 regions from genomic DNA. Extracted genomic DNA from each cell subset was spread evenly across all wells of several immunoSEQ 96-well plates, with each plate serving as a replicate. For sorted subsets, about 210 ng of genomic DNA, equivalent to tens of thousands of T cell genomes, went into each replicate PCR. Purified libraries were quantified with a Qubit 3.0 fluorometer, sized on a Bioanalyzer 2100, and re-quantified with the KAPA Library Quantification kit. Each immunoSEQ 96-well plate was sequenced on its own single-read 150-cycle Illumina NextSeq 550 flow cell. The authors processed their data as follows. Because the immunoSEQ output included only junctional sequences and no quality scores, the filtering could not be the same as the filtering used for full-length reads. To assign V/J genes and CDR3, sequences were annotated using PyIR, a Python wrapper for IgBLAST v1.9, with IMGT germline references. Reads with weak V/J assignments (E-value above 1e-6), missing CDR3, stop codons, out-of-frame junctions, or ambiguous translated residues were removed. A V3J clonotype was defined by an identical inferred V gene, J gene, and CDR3 amino acid sequence. To compute the percentage overlap between repertoires, the number of shared unique clonotypes was divided by the size of the smaller repertoire. RTK rarefaction, the Chao1 estimator, and Recon v2.1 estimates of unobserved clonotypes were used to assess repertoire richness. Generation probabilities were computed with OLGA for all TCRbeta clonotypes obtained by the gDNA method from several donors. Sourced from immuneACCESS, this table was stored by TCRdb with only in-frame sequences that have V and J called. A share of the clones is absent; for the studies checked, an unresolved V gene accounts for under half, and the remainder has no known explanation. V, J and clone size are taken as reported in that table, and D and trimming were inferred from the DNA itself. The table for this sample lists 1.4 million or so clones; approximately 98.5% of them were counted only once. The top ten constitute about 0.35% of the sample.

The sequence was collected from a man aged 30-40 years in good health. The receptor chain draws on TRBV18 and TRBJ2-5; the D region possibly corresponds to TRBD1 (6 bases align). Input material: naive CD4+ T cells sorted from blood. The cell subset or site label on this specimen signifies: CD45RA+ positively selected. Here the CDR3 is given as CASSPPRFSDRRETQYF. The DNA is as follows: TGTGCCAGCTCACCACCGCGCTTTTCGGACAGACGGGAGACCCAGTACTTC.